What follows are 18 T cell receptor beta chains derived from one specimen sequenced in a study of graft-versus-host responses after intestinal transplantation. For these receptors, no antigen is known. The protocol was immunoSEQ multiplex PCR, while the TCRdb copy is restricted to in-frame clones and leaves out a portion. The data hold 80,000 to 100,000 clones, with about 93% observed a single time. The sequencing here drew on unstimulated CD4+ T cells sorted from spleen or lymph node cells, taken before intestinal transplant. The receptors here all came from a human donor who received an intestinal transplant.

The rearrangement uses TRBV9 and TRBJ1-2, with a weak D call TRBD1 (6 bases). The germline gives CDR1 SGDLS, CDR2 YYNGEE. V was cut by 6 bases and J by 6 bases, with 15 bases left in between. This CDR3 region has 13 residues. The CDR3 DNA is TGTGCCAGCACGCCTGGACAGAGAGATGGCTACACCTTC. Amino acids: CASTPGQRDGYTF.

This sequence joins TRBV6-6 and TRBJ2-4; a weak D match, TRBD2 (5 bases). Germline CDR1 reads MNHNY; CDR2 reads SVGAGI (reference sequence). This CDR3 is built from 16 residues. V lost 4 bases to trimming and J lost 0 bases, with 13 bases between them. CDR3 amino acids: CASSWKSGLAKNIQYF. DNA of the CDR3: TGTGCCAGCAGTTGGAAGAGCGGCTTAGCCAAAAACATTCAGTACTTC.

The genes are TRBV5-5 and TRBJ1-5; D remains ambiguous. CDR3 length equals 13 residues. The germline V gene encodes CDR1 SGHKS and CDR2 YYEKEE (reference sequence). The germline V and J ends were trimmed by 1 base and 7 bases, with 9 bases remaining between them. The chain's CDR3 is CASSLWWAQPQHF. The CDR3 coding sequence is TGTGCCAGCAGCTTGTGGTGGGCACAGCCCCAGCATTTT.

CDR3 DNA: TGCGCCAGCAGCTCGCCGGGACAGGGGTCCTACGAGCAGTACTTC. The encoded protein is CASSSPGQGSYEQYF. This sequence joins TRBV5-1 and TRBJ2-7; TRBD1 matches at 10 bases. Germline loops: CDR1 SGHRS, CDR2 YFSETQ. The ends lost 3 bases at V and 1 base at J; junction bases unmatched: 4. CDR3 length: 15 residues.

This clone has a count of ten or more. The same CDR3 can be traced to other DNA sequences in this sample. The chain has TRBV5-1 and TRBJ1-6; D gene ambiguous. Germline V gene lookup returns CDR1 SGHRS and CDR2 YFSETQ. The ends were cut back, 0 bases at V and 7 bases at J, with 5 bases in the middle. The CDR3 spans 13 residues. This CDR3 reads CASSLGQNSPLHF. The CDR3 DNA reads TGCGCCAGCAGCTTGGGACAAAATTCACCCCTCCACTTT.

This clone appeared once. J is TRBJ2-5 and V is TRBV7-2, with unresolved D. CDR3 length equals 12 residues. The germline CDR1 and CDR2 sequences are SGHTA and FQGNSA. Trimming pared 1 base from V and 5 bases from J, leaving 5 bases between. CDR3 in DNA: TGTGCCAGCAGCTTAGATCTCGAGACCCAGTACTTC. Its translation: CASSLDLETQYF.

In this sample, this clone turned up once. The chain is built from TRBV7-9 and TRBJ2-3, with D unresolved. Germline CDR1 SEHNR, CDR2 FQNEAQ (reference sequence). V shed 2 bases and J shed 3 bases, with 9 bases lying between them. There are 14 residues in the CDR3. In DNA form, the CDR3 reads TGTGCCAGCAGCTTAATGACTGGGACAGATACGCAGTATTTT. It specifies CASSLMTGTDTQYF.

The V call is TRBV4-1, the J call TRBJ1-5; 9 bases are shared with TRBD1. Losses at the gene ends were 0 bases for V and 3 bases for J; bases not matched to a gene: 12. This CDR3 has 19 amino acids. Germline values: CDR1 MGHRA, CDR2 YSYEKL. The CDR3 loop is CASSQDQPLNRGLNQPQHF. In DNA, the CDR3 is TGCGCCAGCAGCCAAGATCAACCCCTCAACAGGGGGCTCAATCAGCCCCAGCATTTT.

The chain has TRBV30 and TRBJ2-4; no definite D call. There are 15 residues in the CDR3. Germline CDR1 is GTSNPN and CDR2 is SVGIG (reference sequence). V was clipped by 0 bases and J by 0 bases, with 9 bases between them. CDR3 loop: CAWSVQPRAKNIQYF. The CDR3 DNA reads TGTGCCTGGAGTGTACAACCCCGAGCCAAAAACATTCAGTACTTC.

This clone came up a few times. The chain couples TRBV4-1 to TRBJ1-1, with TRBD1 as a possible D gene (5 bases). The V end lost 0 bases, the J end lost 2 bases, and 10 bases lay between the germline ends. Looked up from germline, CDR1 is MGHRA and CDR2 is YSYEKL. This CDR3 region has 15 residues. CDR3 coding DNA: TGCGCCAGCAGCCAAGATTTGGGGGGTAACACTGAAGCTTTCTTT. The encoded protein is CASSQDLGGNTEAFF.

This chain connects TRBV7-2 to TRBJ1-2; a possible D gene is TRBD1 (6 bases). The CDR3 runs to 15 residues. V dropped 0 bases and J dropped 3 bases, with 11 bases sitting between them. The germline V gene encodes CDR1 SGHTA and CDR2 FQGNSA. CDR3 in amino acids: CASSLASGTHYGYTF. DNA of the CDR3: TGTGCCAGCAGCTTAGCCTCCGGGACACACTATGGCTACACCTTC.

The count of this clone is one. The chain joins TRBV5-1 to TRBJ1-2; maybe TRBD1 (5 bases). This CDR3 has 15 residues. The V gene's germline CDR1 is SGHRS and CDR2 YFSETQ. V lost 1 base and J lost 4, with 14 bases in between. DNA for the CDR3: TGCGCCAGCAGCTTGAGGTCGACAGACTCCTATGGCTACACCTTC. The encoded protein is CASSLRSTDSYGYTF.

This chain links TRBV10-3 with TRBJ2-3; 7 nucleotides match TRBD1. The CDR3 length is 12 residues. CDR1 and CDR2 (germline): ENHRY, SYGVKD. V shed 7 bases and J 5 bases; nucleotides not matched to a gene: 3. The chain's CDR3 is CAIKGAGDTQYF. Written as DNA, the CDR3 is TGTGCCATCAAGGGGGCGGGAGATACGCAGTATTTT.

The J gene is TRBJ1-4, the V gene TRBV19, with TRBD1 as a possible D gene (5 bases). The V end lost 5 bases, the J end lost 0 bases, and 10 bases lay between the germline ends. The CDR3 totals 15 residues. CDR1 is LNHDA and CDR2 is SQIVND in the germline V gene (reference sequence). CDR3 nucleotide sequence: TGTGCCAGTAGTCCGGACACTGCAACTAATGAAAAACTGTTTTTT. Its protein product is CASSPDTATNEKLFF.

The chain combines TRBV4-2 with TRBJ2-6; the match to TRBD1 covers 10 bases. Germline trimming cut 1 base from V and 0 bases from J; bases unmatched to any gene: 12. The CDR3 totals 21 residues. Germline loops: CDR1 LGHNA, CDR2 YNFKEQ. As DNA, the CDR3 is TGTGCCAGCAGCCAAGCCGAATACCGGGACAGGGGCCTCTCTGGGGCCAACGTCCTGACTTTC. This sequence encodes CASSQAEYRDRGLSGANVLTF.

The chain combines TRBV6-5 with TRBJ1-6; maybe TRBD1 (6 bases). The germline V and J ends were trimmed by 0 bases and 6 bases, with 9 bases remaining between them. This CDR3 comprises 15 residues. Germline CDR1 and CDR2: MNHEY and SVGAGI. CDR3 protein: CASSYSIQGNSPLHF. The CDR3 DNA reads TGTGCCAGCAGTTACTCGATACAGGGTAATTCACCCCTCCACTTT.

The CDR3 DNA sequence: TGCGCCAGCAGCCTACTTACTTCGGAGGGACTAGTAGCCTACAATGAGCAGTTCTTC. Its protein product is CASSLLTSEGLVAYNEQFF. The V call is TRBV4-1, the J call TRBJ2-1; 8 bases are shared with TRBD2. Germline lookup yields CDR1 MGHRA and CDR2 YSYEKL. J lost 2 bases, V lost 4 bases, and 16 bases had no gene match. CDR3 size: 19 residues.

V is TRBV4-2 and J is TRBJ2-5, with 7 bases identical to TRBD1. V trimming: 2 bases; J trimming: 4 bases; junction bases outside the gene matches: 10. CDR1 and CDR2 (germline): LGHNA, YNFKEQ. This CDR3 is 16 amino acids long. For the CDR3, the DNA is TGTGCCAGCAGCCAAAACACAGGGGCAAGTGGAGAGACCCAGTACTTC. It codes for CASSQNTGASGETQYF.